The clone carrying this T cell receptor (beta chain) was found once. The entry originates in a study of blood T cell repertoires in COVID-19. The overall study: Samples came from the United States, Italy and Spain, spanning acute and convalescent COVID-19.

In the authors' methods: Scientists estimated how many nucleated cells there were by amplifying reference gene primers. Assay: immunoSEQ multiplex PCR; the TCRdb copy retains only in-frame clones and omits some. That table supplies the V and J calls and clone size; D and trimming were determined from the DNA. This table holds fewer than 65,000 clones, about 81% found once. With 6 bases clipped from V and 3 bases from J, the junction kept 4 bases outside the gene matches. This CDR3 contains 14 residues. Per germline, CDR1 MNHEY and CDR2 SVGAGI. The sequence was obtained from a human donor in a cohort sampled during active COVID-19. This chain links TRBV6-5 with TRBJ1-3, with 8 bases aligning to TRBD1. Specimen: peripheral blood. The CDR3 region is CASSQGARGNTIYF. The CDR3 DNA sequence: TGTGCCAGCAGCCAGGGGGCTCGTGGAAACACCATATATTTT.